These 20 T cell receptor beta chains were all obtained from the same sample, sequenced in a study of control samples from healthy donors and cancer patients. Assay used: immunoSEQ multiplex PCR; TCRdb lists only in-frame clones, some missing. The sample gives about 61,000 clones, around 90% of which show up once; 6% is in the top ten. Sequenced: PBMCs. The receptors derive from a man aged 55 to 69 with colorectal cancer.

CDR3 region: CASSLSQTNTGELFF. The CDR3 coding sequence is TGTGCCAGCAGCTTAAGTCAGACGAACACCGGGGAGCTGTTTTTT. The chain couples TRBV7-2 to TRBJ2-2; D is unresolved. The V end was cut by 2 bases, the J end by 0 bases, with 7 bases between. The CDR3 loop spans 15 amino acids. Germline CDR1 SGHTA, CDR2 FQGNSA.

The chain links TRBV7-9 to TRBJ2-5; D remains ambiguous. V was shortened by 2 bases and J by 2 bases, with 6 bases between the two germline ends. The CDR3 spans 13 residues. The germline V gene encodes CDR1 SEHNR and CDR2 FQNEAQ (reference sequence). The CDR3 DNA reads as TGTGCCAGCAGCTTACTCCCACAAGAGACCCAGTACTTC. Protein product: CASSLLPQETQYF.

This chain links TRBV7-3 with TRBJ1-1; 7 nucleotides align to TRBD1. There are 14 residues in the CDR3. Per germline, CDR1 SGHTA and CDR2 FQGTGA. After removal of 5 bases from V and 4 bases from J, the junction contained 7 bases not matched to a gene. The CDR3 DNA reads as TGTGCCAGCAGCATCGACAGGGACCGCACTGAAGCTTTCTTT. Protein sequence: CASSIDRDRTEAFF.

The J gene is TRBJ2-1, the V gene TRBV3-1 (or the pseudogene TRBV3-2); TRBD2 matches 11 bases. Trimming took 4 bases from V and 7 from J; bases not matched to a gene: 9. The germline gives CDR1 LGHDT, CDR2 YNNKEL (reference sequence). The CDR3 has 16 residues. CDR3 bases: TGTGCCAGCAGCCCCAGGTGGCTAGCGGGGGGAAATGAGCAGTTCTTC. It codes for CASSPRWLAGGNEQFF.

This chain uses TRBV11-2 with TRBJ1-1; maybe TRBD1 (5 bases). This CDR3 is built from 14 residues. V was shortened by 1 base and J by 2 bases, with 8 bases between the two germline ends. From germline, CDR1 is SGHAT and CDR2 FQNNGV. The CDR3 bases are TGTGCCAGCAGCTTAGGGGGCAAAAACACTGAAGCTTTCTTT. Protein product: CASSLGGKNTEAFF.

This clone was recorded only once. The V call is TRBV9, the J call TRBJ2-2; 8 positions agree with TRBD2. This CDR3 contains 16 residues. Trimming cost V 0 bases and J 0 bases; bases outside gene matches: 1. The germline gives CDR1 SGDLS, CDR2 YYNGEE. The CDR3 DNA reads TGTGCCAGCAGCGTAGCGGGGGGGGCGAACACCGGGGAGCTGTTTTTT. This sequence encodes CASSVAGGANTGELFF. Looking up the rest from reference TRBV9 and TRBJ2-2 gives the full variable domain: DSGVTQTPKHLITATGQRVTLRCSPRSGDLSVYWYQQSLDQGLQFLIQYYNGEERAKGNILERFSAQQFPDLHSELNLSSLELGDSALYFCASSVAGGANTGELFFGEGSRLTVL.

V and J are TRBV7-3 and TRBJ1-4; perhaps TRBD1 as D (5 bases). Per the germline V gene, CDR1 is SGHTA and CDR2 is FQGTGA. The CDR3 extends over 15 amino acids. V lost 6 bases and J lost 3, with 14 bases in between. CDR3 in amino acids: CASSPGLRANEKLFF. In nucleotides, the CDR3 is TGTGCCAGCAGTCCGGGTCTCAGGGCTAATGAAAAACTGTTTTTT.

The V gene is TRBV9, the J gene TRBJ2-7, with no clear D. Germline CDR1 reads SGDLS; CDR2 reads YYNGEE. With 3 bases removed from V and 6 bases from J, the gap between germline ends came to 16 bases. The CDR3 consists of 14 residues. The CDR3 nucleotides read TGTGCCAGCAGCGAAGGTCAAGGCCCTCGCGAGCAGTACTTC. Protein product: CASSEGQGPREQYF.

The chain recombines TRBV6-6 with TRBJ1-5; D possibly corresponds to TRBD1 (6 bases). The germline V gene encodes CDR1 MNHNY and CDR2 SVGAGI (reference sequence). The CDR3 sequence is 14 residues long. V gave up 6 bases and J gave up 2 bases, with 11 bases separating them. The CDR3 DNA sequence: TGTGCCAGCAGCACTGGGGGCGGCAATCAGCCCCAGCATTTT. Its protein product is CASSTGGGNQPQHF.

The chain's CDR3 is CASSSSRGPNNEQFF. The CDR3 nucleotides read TGTGCCAGCAGCTCCTCCAGGGGCCCCAACAATGAGCAGTTCTTC. The gene calls are TRBV7-3 and TRBJ2-1; TRBD1 is a possible D gene (6 bases). From germline, CDR1 is SGHTA and CDR2 FQGTGA. The CDR3 has 15 amino acids. Trimming cost V 4 bases and J 5 bases, with 15 bases left between them.

This clone appeared once. J is TRBJ2-5 and V is TRBV2; 8 bases match TRBD1. CDR3 size: 13 residues. Looked up from germline, CDR1 is SNHLY and CDR2 is FYNNEI. After removal of 6 bases from V and 4 bases from J, the junction contained 4 bases not matched to a gene. The CDR3 DNA sequence: TGTGCCAGCAGGACAGGGGTGACAGAGACCCAGTACTTC. Translation gives CASRTGVTETQYF.

In this sample, this clone turned up once. J is TRBJ1-2 and V is TRBV11-2, with D possibly being TRBD1 (5 bases). The germline V and J ends were trimmed by 5 bases and 6 bases, with 13 bases remaining between them. Germline V gene lookup returns CDR1 SGHAT and CDR2 FQNNGV. This CDR3 contains 13 residues. CDR3 protein: CASSPRDSNGYTF. In nucleotides, the CDR3 is TGTGCCAGCAGCCCCCGGGACTCCAATGGCTACACCTTC.

The chain combines TRBV6-5 with TRBJ1-6; 7 positions match TRBD1. The CDR3 is 15 amino acids. V was pared by 5 bases and J by 9 bases, with 10 bases of the junction left unmatched. Looked up from germline, CDR1 is MNHEY and CDR2 is SVGAGI. The CDR3 sequence: CASSQSNRGRSPLHF. Here the CDR3 DNA reads TGTGCCAGCAGTCAATCCAACAGGGGTCGTTCACCCCTCCACTTT.

The count of this clone is one. The chain uses TRBV24-1 and TRBJ2-5; 8 bases match TRBD2. J gave up 2 bases and V 3 bases, and 7 bases lay outside the gene matches. The CDR3 has 16 residues. Germline CDR1 and CDR2: KGHDR and SFDVKD. The CDR3, as DNA: TGTGCCACCAGTGATCCCCAAGCGGGGGTACAAGAGACCCAGTACTTC. It encodes CATSDPQAGVQETQYF.

The chain carries TRBV10-3 and TRBJ1-1; a possible D gene is TRBD1 (5 bases). The CDR3 totals 15 residues. Germline CDR1 ENHRY, CDR2 SYGVKD. Trimming left V 4 bases short and J 4 bases short, with 16 bases between. CDR3 protein: CAISASRGGGTEAFF. The CDR3 region has the DNA TGTGCCATCAGTGCTAGCCGTGGGGGGGGCACTGAAGCTTTCTTT.

This clone was counted a single time. The V and J genes are TRBV3-1 (or the pseudogene TRBV3-2) and TRBJ2-7, with 8 bases lining up with TRBD1. The CDR3 loop spans 15 amino acids. With 4 bases clipped from V and 3 bases from J, the junction kept 8 bases outside the gene matches. Per the germline V gene, CDR1 is LGHDT and CDR2 is YNNKEL (reference sequence). The CDR3 DNA follows: TGTGCCAGCAGCCTAGCCGGGACAGGCTTCTACGAGCAGTACTTC. Protein: CASSLAGTGFYEQYF.

The chain joins TRBV6-5 to TRBJ1-6, with a tentative D call TRBD1 (5 bases). Germline lookup yields CDR1 MNHEY and CDR2 SVGAGI. V was clipped by 4 bases and J by 6 bases, with 7 bases between them. The CDR3 has 13 amino acids. The CDR3 protein is CASSSGTNSPLHF. The CDR3 DNA sequence: TGTGCCAGCAGTTCAGGGACTAATTCACCCCTCCACTTT.

This clone occurred once. This chain uses TRBV2 with TRBJ1-2; D remains unclear. V was clipped by 9 bases and J by 6 bases, with 14 bases between them. From germline, CDR1 is SNHLY and CDR2 FYNNEI. This CDR3 has 12 amino acids. CDR3 DNA sequence: TGTGCCAGTGCACAGCAAAGCGATGGCTACACCTTC. Protein product: CASAQQSDGYTF.

V gene TRBV19 combines with J gene TRBJ2-2, with D possibly TRBD1 on 5 matching bases. V was pared by 5 bases and J by 7 bases, with 11 bases between. The CDR3 is made up of 13 amino acids. Per the germline V gene, CDR1 is LNHDA and CDR2 is SQIVND (reference sequence). CDR3 sequence reads: CASSPPGFGELFF. As DNA, the CDR3 is TGTGCCAGTAGTCCGCCAGGGTTCGGGGAGCTGTTTTTT. Looking up the rest from reference TRBV19 and TRBJ2-2 gives the full variable domain: DGGITQSPKYLFRKEGQNVTLSCEQNLNHDAMYWYRQDPGQGLRLIYYSQIVNDFQKGDIAEGYSVSREKKESFPLTVTSAQKNPTAFYLCASSPPGFGELFFGEGSRLTVL.

The chain joins TRBV6-5 to TRBJ2-3; D perhaps matches TRBD1 (6 bases). CDR1 and CDR2 (germline): MNHEY, SVGAGI. The CDR3 has 15 amino acids. V lost 5 bases, J lost 2 bases, and 14 bases lay in between. The CDR3 nucleotides read TGTGCCAGCAGTCCTACAGGGACGATCACAGATACGCAGTATTTT. Its translation is CASSPTGTITDTQYF.